The 19 T cell receptor beta chains reported below all come from one sample, sequenced in a study of shared clonotypes between healthy human individuals. Here immunoSEQ multiplex PCR was the method, and the copy in TCRdb shows in-frame clones only, minus some. Of over 2 million clones detected, around 95% appear once; the ten largest clones hold approximately 0.13%. The sequenced sample was naive CD4+ T cells sorted from blood. Subset: CD45RA+ positively selected. These receptors came from a young man in good health.

The gene calls are TRBV7-2 and TRBJ2-7; 13 bases map to TRBD2. The germline CDR1 and CDR2 sequences are SGHTA and FQGNSA. Unmatched junction bases numbered 7, after V lost 2 bases and J lost 0 bases. The CDR3 is 18 amino acids. The CDR3 DNA reads TGTGCCAGCAGCTTACGAGGACTAGCGGGGGTGAGCTCCTACGAGCAGTACTTC. It yields the protein CASSLRGLAGVSSYEQYF.

As regards this clone: The sample has other DNA sequences that encode this CDR3 too. The chain joins TRBV18 to TRBJ2-7; D not certain. Germline lookup yields CDR1 KGHSH and CDR2 LQKENI. This CDR3 contains 12 residues. Trimming pared 5 bases from V and 0 bases from J, leaving 5 bases between. The CDR3 DNA sequence: TGTGCCAGCTCAGGCAGCTCCTACGAGCAGTACTTC. Protein: CASSGSSYEQYF.

The J gene is TRBJ1-5, the V gene TRBV4-1; no clear D gene. The germline V and J ends were trimmed by 3 bases and 0 bases, with 9 bases remaining between them. The CDR3 is 15 amino acids. The germline gives CDR1 MGHRA, CDR2 YSYEKL. The CDR3 reads CASSQGSNSNQPQHF. CDR3 DNA: TGCGCCAGCAGCCAGGGGTCCAATAGCAATCAGCCCCAGCATTTT.

As regards this clone: Other DNA sequences of this sample code for an identical CDR3. This chain joins TRBV2 and TRBJ1-2; 9 bases agree with TRBD1. The CDR3 consists of 13 residues. Trimming at V came to 4 bases and at J to 3 bases, leaving 0 bases not matched to a gene. Germline-derived CDR1 and CDR2 are SNHLY and FYNNEI. CDR3 nucleotides: TGTGCCAGCAGTGGACAGGGGGACTATGGCTACACCTTC. Translation: CASSGQGDYGYTF.

The chain is built from TRBV7-9 and TRBJ1-3; perhaps TRBD1 as D (5 bases). The CDR3 contains 14 residues. V was cut by 3 bases and J by 4 bases, with 10 bases left in between. Germline V CDR1 and CDR2: SEHNR, FQNEAQ (reference sequence). The CDR3 here is CASSFTGIGNTIYF. CDR3 nucleotides: TGTGCCAGCAGCTTCACAGGTATCGGAAACACCATATATTTT.

The chain carries TRBV6-5 and TRBJ1-4; 7 positions agree with TRBD1. Trimming at V came to 6 bases and at J to 3 bases, leaving 4 bases not matched to a gene. The CDR3 extends over 14 amino acids. The germline CDR1 and CDR2 sequences are MNHEY and SVGAGI. CDR3 sequence: CASSRGAANEKLFF. The CDR3 DNA sequence: TGTGCCAGCAGCAGGGGGGCGGCTAATGAAAAACTGTTTTTT.

The rearrangement links TRBV28 to TRBJ2-3, with TRBD2 matching over 7 bases. The CDR3 is 16 amino acids. The germline CDR1 and CDR2 sequences are MDHEN and SYDVKM. V dropped 5 bases and J dropped 3; count of bases not matched to a gene: 11. As DNA, the CDR3 is TGTGCCAGCAGTCAAGACAGCGGGGTCGGAACAGATACGCAGTATTTT. As protein: CASSQDSGVGTDTQYF.

Note on this clone: Additional DNA sequences in this sample encode the identical CDR3. The V and J genes are TRBV20-1 and TRBJ2-7; 7 bases line up with TRBD2. Germline CDR1 reads DFQATT; CDR2 reads SNEGSKA (reference sequence). V lost 7 bases, J lost 5 bases, and 2 bases stayed unmatched. CDR3 length: 10 residues. The CDR3 loop reads CSGGGNEQYF. The CDR3 DNA follows: TGCAGTGGGGGGGGAAACGAGCAGTACTTC.

The V call is TRBV6-1, the J call TRBJ1-1; TRBD1 is a possible D gene (5 bases). The germline gives CDR1 MNHNS, CDR2 SASEGT. Trimming removed 3 bases from V and 3 bases from J, with 17 bases in between. CDR3 length: 16 amino acids. The CDR3 region has the DNA TGTGCCAGCAGTGAGGGGACCATCTACCCTTACACTGAAGCTTTCTTT. Its protein is CASSEGTIYPYTEAFF.

Written as DNA, the CDR3 is TGCGCCAGCAGGGGCGGGACCTACAATGAGCAGTTCTTC. Residues: CASRGGTYNEQFF. The chain combines TRBV5-1 with TRBJ2-1; D is perhaps TRBD2 (6 bases). This CDR3 has 13 amino acids. Germline-derived CDR1 and CDR2 are SGHRS and YFSETQ. Trimming removed 5 bases at V and 2 bases at J, with 8 bases between.

Points on this clone: Other DNA sequences of this sample code for an identical CDR3. This rearrangement joins TRBV5-1 to TRBJ2-1; 14 nucleotides match TRBD2. V shed 4 bases and J 3 bases; nucleotides not matched to a gene: 0. This CDR3 is built from 15 residues. The V gene's germline CDR1 is SGHRS and CDR2 YFSETQ. CDR3 region: CASSGLAGGYNEQFF. In DNA, the CDR3 is TGCGCCAGCAGCGGACTAGCGGGGGGCTACAATGAGCAGTTCTTC.

V usage is TRBV5-1 and J usage is TRBJ1-6; D is uncertain. Trimming pared 0 bases from V and 7 bases from J, leaving 5 bases between. Germline V CDR1 and CDR2: SGHRS, YFSETQ. This CDR3 has 13 amino acids. CDR3 DNA sequence: TGCGCCAGCAGCTTGGCGGAAAATTCACCCCTCCACTTT. Encoded protein: CASSLAENSPLHF.

The V call is TRBV2, the J call TRBJ1-1, with a possible D match to TRBD1 (5 bases). V was pared by 7 bases and J by 2 bases, with 17 bases between. CDR3 length: 15 amino acids. Germline CDR1 and CDR2: SNHLY and FYNNEI. CDR3 sequence: CASTGREGINTEAFF. The CDR3 DNA reads as TGTGCCAGCACTGGGAGGGAGGGGATAAACACTGAAGCTTTCTTT.

This clone has a single count. V usage is TRBV4-3 and J usage is TRBJ2-7; the D gene is possibly TRBD2 (5 bases). This CDR3 spans 14 amino acids. With 0 bases removed from V and 3 bases from J, the gap between germline ends came to 9 bases. Germline assignment: CDR1 LGHNA and CDR2 YSLEER. Here the CDR3 DNA reads TGCGCCAGCAGCCAAGAGCGGGCGGGCTACGAGCAGTACTTC. Protein: CASSQERAGYEQYF.

V usage is TRBV18 and J usage is TRBJ2-1; tentative D call: TRBD2 (5 bases). The CDR3 spans 13 residues. The V gene lost 0 bases and the J gene lost 6 bases, with 6 bases spanning the gap. Germline V lookup: CDR1 KGHSH, CDR2 LQKENI. The CDR3 sequence is CASSPPTSNEQFF. CDR3 nucleotide sequence: TGTGCCAGCTCACCACCCACTAGCAATGAGCAGTTCTTC.

The chain joins TRBV2 to TRBJ1-1; 7 nucleotides agree with TRBD1. CDR1 and CDR2 (germline): SNHLY, FYNNEI. V shed 6 bases and J 4 bases; nucleotides not matched to a gene: 11. The CDR3 is 15 residues long. CDR3 coding DNA: TGTGCCAGCAGCTCGGAGGGGGCGTGGGTCACTGAAGCTTTCTTT. This translates into CASSSEGAWVTEAFF.

Of note for this clone: The sample holds other DNA sequences that translate to the same CDR3. V is TRBV18 and J is TRBJ2-7, with D perhaps matching TRBD2 (6 bases). Between the trimmed V and J ends, which lost 3 bases and 1 base, there was a span of 7 bases. The CDR3 loop spans 13 amino acids. The germline CDR1 and CDR2 sequences are KGHSH and LQKENI. This CDR3 is CASSPGGSYEQYF. CDR3 DNA sequence: TGTGCCAGCTCACCGGGGGGTTCCTACGAGCAGTACTTC. Supplemented by reference TRBV18 and TRBJ2-7, the full variable domain reads NAGVMQNPRHLVRRRGQEARLRCSPMKGHSHVYWYRQLPEEGLKFMVYLQKENIIDESGMPKERFSAEFPKEGPSILRIQQVVRGDSAAYFCASSPGGSYEQYFGPGTRLTVT.

This clone was counted many times. J is TRBJ1-3 and V is TRBV4-1; 10 positions match TRBD1. The CDR3 has 17 residues. Germline values: CDR1 MGHRA, CDR2 YSYEKL. V trimming: 0 bases; J trimming: 3 bases; junction bases outside the gene matches: 5. CDR3 sequence: CASSQDRTGGYGNTIYF. DNA of the CDR3: TGCGCCAGCAGCCAAGATCGGACAGGGGGTTATGGAAACACCATATATTTT.

V usage is TRBV4-1 and J usage is TRBJ2-7; 8 nucleotides align to TRBD1. The CDR3 spans 16 residues. The V segment lost 0 bases and the J segment 2 bases; nucleotides outside the gene matches: 6. CDR1 MGHRA and CDR2 YSYEKL come from the germline V gene. CDR3 sequence reads: CASSQERTGLTYEQYF. The CDR3 bases are TGCGCCAGCAGCCAAGAGCGGACAGGGCTGACCTACGAGCAGTACTTC.